This T cell receptor beta chain emerged from a study of STAT3 mutations in large granular lymphocyte leukemia. Background on the study: Roughly half the longitudinally sequenced T-LGLL patients had canonical STAT3 mutations.

Study-level results: Variable sampling intervals and differing treatment regimens complicated linking therapy response to TCR clonal burden changes. TCR clonotype switching after therapy occurred in about 30% of the 18 patients. In some patients, a small highly pathogenic clone possibly went undetected. Every T-cell large granular lymphocyte leukemia patient had at least one immunodominant TCR beta clonotype.

A note on this clone: Its antigen is unknown.

In germline, CDR1 is GTSNPN, CDR2 SVGIG (reference sequence). V was clipped by 2 bases and J by 0 bases, with 10 bases between them. The CDR3 covers 14 residues. TCRdb keeps only in-frame clones here, not all; method: immunoSEQ multiplex PCR. The data contain tens of thousands of clones, about 90% of them singletons. The rearrangement links TRBV30 to TRBJ1-1; no firm D call. Sequencing used peripheral blood mononuclear cells. The clonotype comes from a man aged 55 to 70 with T-cell large granular lymphocyte leukemia. Some clones in this sample may be carry-over from other donors' samples. The CDR3, as DNA: TGTGCCTGGAGTACCGGACGGATGAACACTGAAGCTTTCTTT. Its translation: CAWSTGRMNTEAFF.